This TCR beta chain was found in a study of tumor-infiltrating lymphocytes in glioblastoma multiforme. Study observations and caveats: T cells were not sorted into functional subsets. Only one glioblastoma patient had TCR and mutation analysis.

Multiple V-beta primers and a C-beta primer amplified TCRB from RNA. Input was around 0.5 ug total RNA, reverse-transcribed with a C-beta primer. Unique molecular identifiers were not described for the libraries. TCRdb called the multiplex PCR reads again in MiXCR, with one record for every CDR3 protein. The sample records around 10,000 distinct CDR3 sequences, 66% being singletons. The CDR3 consists of 13 residues. The germline CDR1 and CDR2 sequences are ENHRY and SYGVKD. J was trimmed by 4 bases and V by 9 bases; bases with no gene match: 1. With regard to this clonotype: Its target is not known.

The receptor was isolated from a male donor with glioblastoma. Sequencing was performed on brain tumor tissue. The chain uses TRBV10-3 and TRBJ2-1, with 12 bases identical to TRBD2. CDR3 nucleotides: TGTGCCATTGGACTAGCGGGGTACAATGAGCAGTTCTTC. Translated, it gives CAIGLAGYNEQFF.